One sample yielded the 17 T cell receptor beta chains listed below, sequenced in a study of T cell responses to AZD1222 COVID-19 vaccine. Here immunoSEQ multiplex PCR was the method, and the copy in TCRdb shows in-frame clones only, minus some. The repertoire has some 160,000 clones, roughly 93% of them found once; the top ten carry over 0.8%. Source: peripheral blood, taken on day 0 of AZD1222 vaccination. These receptors were collected from an adult in good health.

V usage is TRBV19 and J usage is TRBJ1-1, with D possibly TRBD1 on 5 matching bases. Germline assignment: CDR1 LNHDA and CDR2 SQIVND (reference sequence). The CDR3 runs 13 residues. Between the trimmed V and J ends, which lost 10 bases and 1 base, there was a span of 13 bases. The CDR3 reads CATEGRKNTEAFF. As DNA, the CDR3 is TGTGCCACAGAGGGACGGAAGAACACTGAAGCTTTCTTT.

The V and J genes are TRBV7-3 and TRBJ2-1; TRBD1 agrees at 8 bases. CDR1 is SGHTA and CDR2 is FQGTGA in the germline V gene. V lost 6 bases, J lost 2 bases, and 6 bases stayed unmatched. The CDR3 contains 15 residues. The CDR3, as DNA: TGTGCCAGCAGTCTAGACAGGGGTCCCTACAATGAGCAGTTCTTC. Protein: CASSLDRGPYNEQFF.

V gene TRBV14 combines with J gene TRBJ1-1, with unresolved D. The CDR3 is made up of 14 amino acids. CDR1 is SGHDN, CDR2 FVKESK, per germline. V was clipped by 0 bases and J by 5 bases, with 10 bases between them. This CDR3 reads CASSQDFSRTEAFF. CDR3 nucleotides: TGTGCCAGCAGCCAAGATTTCTCCAGAACTGAAGCTTTCTTT. Using reference TRBV14 and TRBJ1-1 for the parts outside the CDR3, the full variable domain is EAGVTQFPSHSVIEKGQTVTLRCDPISGHDNLYWYRRVMGKEIKFLLHFVKESKQDESGMPNNRFLAERTGGTYSTLKVQPAELEDSGVYFCASSQDFSRTEAFFGQGTRLTVV.

The chain joins TRBV7-9 to TRBJ1-2; D is unclear. This CDR3 has 13 residues. The V end lost 0 bases, the J end lost 2 bases, and 4 bases lay between the germline ends. Germline CDR1 and CDR2: SEHNR and FQNEAQ (reference sequence). In DNA form, the CDR3 reads TGTGCCAGCAGCTTAGCACAGAACTATGGCTACACCTTC. Translated: CASSLAQNYGYTF.

The chain recombines TRBV6-2 or TRBV6-3 with TRBJ2-1, with 7 nucleotides matching TRBD2. The CDR3 is 16 residues long. Germline V gene sequence: CDR1 MNHEY, CDR2 SVGEGT. V lost 0 bases, J lost 2 bases, and 4 bases stayed unmatched. Here the CDR3 DNA reads TGTGCCAGCAGTTACTCGGGGCTAGCGGCCTACAATGAGCAGTTCTTC. Translated: CASSYSGLAAYNEQFF.

The genes are TRBV6-5 and TRBJ1-2; 10 bases are shared with TRBD1. After removal of 6 bases from V and 7 bases from J, the junction contained 5 bases not matched to a gene. The CDR3 is 13 residues long. Per germline, CDR1 MNHEY and CDR2 SVGAGI. The chain's CDR3 is CASRNGQGVGYTF. The CDR3 DNA follows: TGTGCCAGCAGGAACGGACAGGGGGTTGGCTACACCTTC.

This rearrangement joins TRBV4-2 to TRBJ1-6; a possible D gene is TRBD1 (5 bases). CDR3 length: 16 amino acids. V dropped 0 bases and J dropped 9 bases, with 15 bases sitting between them. From germline, CDR1 is LGHNA and CDR2 YNFKEQ. CDR3 in DNA: TGTGCCAGCAGCCAAGACGTAACAGGATTCCGTTCACCCCTCCACTTT. Residues: CASSQDVTGFRSPLHF.

This sequence joins TRBV28 and TRBJ2-3; 7 positions agree with TRBD2. With 2 bases clipped from V and 0 bases from J, the junction kept 5 bases outside the gene matches. The CDR3 covers 16 residues. Looked up from germline, CDR1 is MDHEN and CDR2 is SYDVKM. CDR3 DNA sequence: TGTGCCAGCAGTTTAGCGGCTAGCGGCAGCACAGATACGCAGTATTTT. Its protein product is CASSLAASGSTDTQYF. Full variable domain (outside the CDR3, taken from reference TRBV28 and TRBJ2-3): DVKVTQSSRYLVKRTGEKVFLECVQDMDHENMFWYRQDPGLGLRLIYFSYDVKMKEKGDIPEGYSVSREKKERFSLILESASTNQTSMYLCASSLAASGSTDTQYFGPGTRLTVL.

As regards this clone: This specimen includes other DNA sequences encoding the same CDR3. The rearrangement joins TRBV7-2 to TRBJ2-7, with 7 bases that match TRBD1. The trim removed 4 bases at V and 1 base at J, leaving 7 bases unmatched. Per germline, CDR1 SGHTA and CDR2 FQGNSA. This CDR3 contains 15 residues. CDR3: CASSSTGTVSYEQYF. The CDR3 coding sequence is TGTGCCAGCAGCTCAACCGGGACAGTATCCTACGAGCAGTACTTC.

The chain joins TRBV27 to TRBJ1-2; 8 bases line up with TRBD1. The CDR3 extends over 15 amino acids. V lost 0 bases, J lost 2 bases, and 2 bases stayed unmatched. Looked up from germline, CDR1 is MNHEY and CDR2 is SMNVEV (reference sequence). In nucleotides, the CDR3 is TGTGCCAGCAGTTTATCACCAGGGGGCAACTATGGCTACACCTTC. Translating it yields CASSLSPGGNYGYTF.

The chain joins TRBV10-2 to TRBJ2-3; 10 bases fit TRBD2. The CDR3 consists of 16 residues. The V segment lost 0 bases and the J segment 4 bases; nucleotides outside the gene matches: 4. The germline V gene encodes CDR1 WSHSY and CDR2 SAAADI. CDR3 region: CASSESPSGGSDTQYF. The DNA for the CDR3 is TGCGCCAGCAGTGAGTCGCCTAGCGGGGGCTCAGATACGCAGTATTTT.

The chain recombines TRBV6-5 with TRBJ1-2; no firm D call. Per germline, CDR1 MNHEY and CDR2 SVGAGI. V lost 0 bases, J lost 2 bases, and 7 bases lay in between. The CDR3 spans 14 residues. In DNA form, the CDR3 reads TGTGCCAGCAGTTACTCGGCCGAAAACTATGGCTACACCTTC. Translating gives CASSYSAENYGYTF.

The V and J genes are TRBV18 and TRBJ1-2; tentative D call: TRBD1 (5 bases). The CDR3 covers 15 residues. The V gene lost 0 bases and the J gene lost 3 bases, with 11 bases spanning the gap. Germline CDR1 reads KGHSH; CDR2 reads LQKENI. CDR3 region: CASSPPWGKDYGYTF. In DNA form, the CDR3 reads TGTGCCAGCTCACCACCGTGGGGGAAAGACTATGGCTACACCTTC.

The V gene is TRBV15, the J gene TRBJ1-5; D may be TRBD1 (6 bases). The germline V and J ends were trimmed by 5 bases and 4 bases, with 9 bases remaining between them. The CDR3 runs 13 residues. CDR1 LNHNV and CDR2 YYDKDF come from the germline V gene (reference sequence). The DNA for the CDR3 is TGTGCCACCAGCGGACAGCGGAATCAGCCCCAGCATTTT. It is translated as CATSGQRNQPQHF. Full variable domain (outside the CDR3, taken from reference TRBV15 and TRBJ1-5): DAMVIQNPRYQVTQFGKPVTLSCSQTLNHNVMYWYQQKSSQAPKLLFHYYDKDFNNEADTPDNFQSRRPNTSFCFLDIRSPGLGDTAMYLCATSGQRNQPQHFGDGTRLSIL.

This chain uses TRBV6-1 with TRBJ1-5, with D tentatively TRBD1 (5 bases). CDR3 length: 16 amino acids. V was trimmed by 1 base and J by 6 bases, leaving 16 bases between them. In germline, CDR1 is MNHNS, CDR2 SASEGT. The CDR3 nucleotides are TGTGCCAGCAGTGAAGGGATAGCAGGGTTAGGTCAGCCCCAGCATTTT. Its translation is CASSEGIAGLGQPQHF.

J is TRBJ2-5 and V is TRBV3-1 (or the pseudogene TRBV3-2); the match to TRBD1 covers 7 bases. Germline V CDR1 and CDR2: LGHDT, YNNKEL (reference sequence). This CDR3 region has 16 residues. V gave up 1 base and J gave up 5 bases; unmatched junction bases: 10. Here the CDR3 DNA reads TGTGCCAGCAGCCAAGCGGTAGGGGGCCTGGGGGAGACCCAGTACTTC. Protein: CASSQAVGGLGETQYF.

The J gene is TRBJ2-3, the V gene TRBV9; D unclear. The CDR3 runs to 13 residues. Per the germline V gene, CDR1 is SGDLS and CDR2 is YYNGEE. V shed 4 bases and J shed 4 bases, with 10 bases lying between them. The CDR3 DNA reads TGTGCCAGCAGCCCATCGGGCCCAGATACGCAGTATTTT. Translated, it gives CASSPSGPDTQYF. The entire variable domain, with the rest obtained from reference TRBV9 and TRBJ2-3, is as follows: DSGVTQTPKHLITATGQRVTLRCSPRSGDLSVYWYQQSLDQGLQFLIQYYNGEERAKGNILERFSAQQFPDLHSELNLSSLELGDSALYFCASSPSGPDTQYFGPGTRLTVL.